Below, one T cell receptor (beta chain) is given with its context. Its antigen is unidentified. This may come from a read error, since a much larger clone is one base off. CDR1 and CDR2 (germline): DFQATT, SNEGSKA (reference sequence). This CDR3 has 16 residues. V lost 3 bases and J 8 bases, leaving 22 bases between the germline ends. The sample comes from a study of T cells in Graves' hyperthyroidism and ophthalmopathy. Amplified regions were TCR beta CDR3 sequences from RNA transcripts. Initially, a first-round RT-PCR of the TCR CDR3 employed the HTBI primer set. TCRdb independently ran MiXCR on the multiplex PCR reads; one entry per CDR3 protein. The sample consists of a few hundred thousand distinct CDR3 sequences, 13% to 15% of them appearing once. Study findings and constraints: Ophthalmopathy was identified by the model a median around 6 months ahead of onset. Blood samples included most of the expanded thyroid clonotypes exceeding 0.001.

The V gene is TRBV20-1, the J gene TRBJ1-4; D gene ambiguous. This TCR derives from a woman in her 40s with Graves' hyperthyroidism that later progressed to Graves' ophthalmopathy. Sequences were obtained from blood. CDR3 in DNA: TGCAGTGCTAGTATAGCCTTCGGGCTATCTCGGGAAAAACTGTTTTTT. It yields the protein CSASIAFGLSREKLFF.